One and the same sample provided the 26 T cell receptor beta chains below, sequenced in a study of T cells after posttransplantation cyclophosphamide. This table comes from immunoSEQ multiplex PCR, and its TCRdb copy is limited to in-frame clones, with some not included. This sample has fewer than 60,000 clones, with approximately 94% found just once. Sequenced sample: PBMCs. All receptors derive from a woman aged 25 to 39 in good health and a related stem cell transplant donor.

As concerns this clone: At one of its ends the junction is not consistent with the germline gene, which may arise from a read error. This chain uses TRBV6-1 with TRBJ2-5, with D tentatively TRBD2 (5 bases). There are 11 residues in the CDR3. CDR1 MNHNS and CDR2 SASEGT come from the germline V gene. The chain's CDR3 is CASSQRRDVNF. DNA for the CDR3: TGTGCCAGCAGTCAACGACGGGATGTGAACTTC.

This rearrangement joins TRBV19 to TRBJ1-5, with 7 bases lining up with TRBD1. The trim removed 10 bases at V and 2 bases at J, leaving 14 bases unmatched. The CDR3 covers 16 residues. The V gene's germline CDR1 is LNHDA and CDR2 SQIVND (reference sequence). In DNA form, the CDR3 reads TGTGCCACCAGTGGGGCAGGGGGTTCGGGCAATCAGCCCCAGCATTTT. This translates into CATSGAGGSGNQPQHF. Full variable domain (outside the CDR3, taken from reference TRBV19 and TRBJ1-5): DGGITQSPKYLFRKEGQNVTLSCEQNLNHDAMYWYRQDPGQGLRLIYYSQIVNDFQKGDIAEGYSVSREKKESFPLTVTSAQKNPTAFYLCATSGAGGSGNQPQHFGDGTRLSIL.

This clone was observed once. CDR3: CASSVVGGGLAETQYF. The DNA for the CDR3 is TGTGCCAGCAGCGTAGTGGGAGGGGGGCTGGCGGAGACCCAGTACTTC. The rearrangement joins TRBV9 to TRBJ2-5; maybe TRBD2 (7 bases). V was clipped by 0 bases and J by 5 bases, with 17 bases between them. CDR1 SGDLS and CDR2 YYNGEE come from the germline V gene. The CDR3 covers 16 residues.

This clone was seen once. CDR3 nucleotides: TGTGCCAGCAGCTTGGACAGGGGGCTTAATAGGGGCTACACCTTC. Amino acids: CASSLDRGLNRGYTF. The chain has TRBV7-9 and TRBJ1-2; 11 nucleotides agree with TRBD1. This CDR3 has 15 residues. The V gene end was trimmed by 3 bases and the J gene end by 8 bases; junction bases not matched to a gene: 8. Germline CDR1 is SEHNR and CDR2 is FQNEAQ (reference sequence).

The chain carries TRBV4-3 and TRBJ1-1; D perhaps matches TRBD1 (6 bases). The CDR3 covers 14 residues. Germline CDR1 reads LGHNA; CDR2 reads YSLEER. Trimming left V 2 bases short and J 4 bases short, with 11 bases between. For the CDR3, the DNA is TGCGCCAGCAGCCAAACAGGGTTTTTCACTGAAGCTTTCTTT. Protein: CASSQTGFFTEAFF.

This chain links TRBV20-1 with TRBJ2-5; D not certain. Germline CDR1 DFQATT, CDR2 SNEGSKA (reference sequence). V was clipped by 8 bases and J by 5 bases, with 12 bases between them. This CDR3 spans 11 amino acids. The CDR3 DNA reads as TGCAGTCCTCGCAGGTCGGAGACCCAGTACTTC. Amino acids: CSPRRSETQYF.

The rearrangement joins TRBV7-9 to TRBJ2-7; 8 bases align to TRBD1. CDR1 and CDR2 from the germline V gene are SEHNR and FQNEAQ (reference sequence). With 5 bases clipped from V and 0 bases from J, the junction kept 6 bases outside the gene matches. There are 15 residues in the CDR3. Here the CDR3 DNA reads TGTGCCAGCAGCCTTAGGACAGGGAGCTCCTACGAGCAGTACTTC. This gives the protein CASSLRTGSSYEQYF.

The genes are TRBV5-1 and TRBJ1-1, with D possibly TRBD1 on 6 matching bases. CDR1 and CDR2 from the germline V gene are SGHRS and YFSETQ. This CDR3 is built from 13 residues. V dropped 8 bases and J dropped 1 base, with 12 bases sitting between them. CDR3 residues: CASYGQQNTEAFF. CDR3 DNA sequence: TGCGCCAGTTACGGACAGCAGAACACTGAAGCTTTCTTT.

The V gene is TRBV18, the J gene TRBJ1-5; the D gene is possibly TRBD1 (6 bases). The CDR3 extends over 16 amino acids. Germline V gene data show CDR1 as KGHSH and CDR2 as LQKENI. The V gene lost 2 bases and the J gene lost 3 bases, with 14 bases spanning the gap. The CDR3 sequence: CASSPNRAGNNQPQHF. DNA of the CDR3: TGTGCCAGCTCACCAAACAGGGCAGGGAACAATCAGCCCCAGCATTTT.

The CDR3 sequence is CASNLSGIKKGNQPQHF. Here the CDR3 DNA reads TGTGCCAGCAACCTTTCAGGGATTAAGAAAGGCAATCAGCCCCAGCATTTT. This rearrangement joins TRBV28 to TRBJ1-5; D might be TRBD1 (5 bases). This CDR3 comprises 17 residues. The germline CDR1 and CDR2 sequences are MDHEN and SYDVKM. The V end was cut by 7 bases, the J end by 2 bases, with 21 bases between.

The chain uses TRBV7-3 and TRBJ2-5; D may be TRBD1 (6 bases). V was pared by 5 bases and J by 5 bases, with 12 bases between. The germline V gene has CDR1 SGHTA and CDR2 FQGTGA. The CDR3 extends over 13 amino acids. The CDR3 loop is CASSLGTMETQYF. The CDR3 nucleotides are TGTGCCAGCAGCCTCGGGACAATGGAGACCCAGTACTTC.

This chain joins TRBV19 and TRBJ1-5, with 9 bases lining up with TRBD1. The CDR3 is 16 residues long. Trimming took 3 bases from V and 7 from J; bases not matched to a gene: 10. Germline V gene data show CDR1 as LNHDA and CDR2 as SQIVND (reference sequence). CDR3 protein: CASSIPTGGGEQPQHF. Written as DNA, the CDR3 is TGTGCCAGTAGTATCCCGACAGGGGGAGGAGAGCAGCCCCAGCATTTT.

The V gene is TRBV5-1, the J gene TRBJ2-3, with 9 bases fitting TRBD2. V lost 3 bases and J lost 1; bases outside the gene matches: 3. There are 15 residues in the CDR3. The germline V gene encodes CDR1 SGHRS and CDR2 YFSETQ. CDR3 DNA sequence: TGCGCCAGCAGCTCAATAGCGGGGGGCACAGATACGCAGTATTTT. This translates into CASSSIAGGTDTQYF.

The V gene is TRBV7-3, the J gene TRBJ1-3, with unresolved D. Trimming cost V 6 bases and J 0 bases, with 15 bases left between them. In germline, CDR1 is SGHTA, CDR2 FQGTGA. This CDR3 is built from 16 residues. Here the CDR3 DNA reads TGTGCCAGCAGTGAAGGAGCGGCCTTCTCTGGAAACACCATATATTTT. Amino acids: CASSEGAAFSGNTIYF.

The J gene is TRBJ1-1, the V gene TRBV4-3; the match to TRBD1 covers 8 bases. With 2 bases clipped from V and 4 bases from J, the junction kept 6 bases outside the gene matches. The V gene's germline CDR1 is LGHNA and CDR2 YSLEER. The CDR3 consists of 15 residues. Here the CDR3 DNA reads TGCGCCAGCAGCCAACAAGACAGGGGAGTCACTGAAGCTTTCTTT. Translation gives CASSQQDRGVTEAFF.

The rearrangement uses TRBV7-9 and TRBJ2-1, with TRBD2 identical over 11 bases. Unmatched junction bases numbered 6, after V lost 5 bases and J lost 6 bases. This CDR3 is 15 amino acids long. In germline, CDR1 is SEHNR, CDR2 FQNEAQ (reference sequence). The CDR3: CASSLTSGGLNEQFF. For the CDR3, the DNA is TGTGCCAGCAGCCTCACTAGCGGGGGACTCAATGAGCAGTTCTTC.

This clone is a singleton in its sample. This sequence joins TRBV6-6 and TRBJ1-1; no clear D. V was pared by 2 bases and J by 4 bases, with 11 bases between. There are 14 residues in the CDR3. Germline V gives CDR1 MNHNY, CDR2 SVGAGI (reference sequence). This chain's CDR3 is CASSYPLEATEAFF. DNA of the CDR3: TGTGCCAGCAGTTACCCGCTAGAGGCCACTGAAGCTTTCTTT.

The CDR3 region has the DNA TGTGCCAGCAGCTCAGCGGGGGCACGGGGGGAGACCCAGTACTTC. Protein sequence: CASSSAGARGETQYF. This chain joins TRBV11-2 and TRBJ2-5; TRBD2 matches 8 bases. This CDR3 is built from 15 residues. From germline, CDR1 is SGHAT and CDR2 FQNNGV. Trimming at V came to 4 bases and at J to 5 bases, leaving 9 bases not matched to a gene.

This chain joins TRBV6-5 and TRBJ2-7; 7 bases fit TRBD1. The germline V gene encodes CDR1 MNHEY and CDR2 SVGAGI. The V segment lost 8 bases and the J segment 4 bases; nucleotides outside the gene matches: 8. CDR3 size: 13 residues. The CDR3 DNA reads TGTGCCAGCGGGGTGGACAGGAGGTACGAGCAGTACTTC. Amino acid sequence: CASGVDRRYEQYF.

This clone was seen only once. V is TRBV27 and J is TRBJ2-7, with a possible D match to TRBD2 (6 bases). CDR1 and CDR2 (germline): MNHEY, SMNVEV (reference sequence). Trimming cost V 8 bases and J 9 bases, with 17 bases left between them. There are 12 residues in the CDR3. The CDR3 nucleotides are TGTGCCAGCCAGGGCGGGGCGAGTGCGCAGTACTTC. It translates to CASQGGASAQYF.

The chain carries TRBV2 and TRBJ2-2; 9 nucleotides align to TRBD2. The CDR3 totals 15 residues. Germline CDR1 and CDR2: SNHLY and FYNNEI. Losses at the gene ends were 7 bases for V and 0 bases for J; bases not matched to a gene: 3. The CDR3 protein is CASTWTSANTGELFF. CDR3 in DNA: TGTGCCAGCACTTGGACTAGCGCGAACACCGGGGAGCTGTTTTTT.

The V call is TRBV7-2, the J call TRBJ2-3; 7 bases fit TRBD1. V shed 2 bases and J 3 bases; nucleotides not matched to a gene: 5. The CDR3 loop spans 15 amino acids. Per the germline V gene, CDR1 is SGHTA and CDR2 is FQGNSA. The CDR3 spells CASSLSRTGTDTQYF. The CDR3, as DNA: TGTGCCAGCAGCTTATCCCGGACAGGAACAGATACGCAGTATTTT.

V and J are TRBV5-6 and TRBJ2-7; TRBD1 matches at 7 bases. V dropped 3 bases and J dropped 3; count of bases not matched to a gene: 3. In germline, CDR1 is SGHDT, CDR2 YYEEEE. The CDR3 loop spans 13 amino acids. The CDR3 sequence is CASSSTGRYEQYF. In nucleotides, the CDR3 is TGTGCCAGCAGCTCGACAGGGCGCTACGAGCAGTACTTC.

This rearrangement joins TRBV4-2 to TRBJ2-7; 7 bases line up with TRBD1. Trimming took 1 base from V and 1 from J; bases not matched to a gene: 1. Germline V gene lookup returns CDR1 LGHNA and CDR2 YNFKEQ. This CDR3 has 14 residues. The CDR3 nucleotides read TGTGCCAGCAGCCAAGGGGGACAGTCCTACGAGCAGTACTTC. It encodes CASSQGGQSYEQYF.

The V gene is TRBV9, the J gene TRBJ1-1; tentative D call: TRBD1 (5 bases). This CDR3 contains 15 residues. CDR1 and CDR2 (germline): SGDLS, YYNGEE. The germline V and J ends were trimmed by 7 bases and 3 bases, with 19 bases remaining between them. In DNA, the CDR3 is TGTGCCAGCGGTCCTCCCAGGGAAGGTGACACTGAAGCTTTCTTT. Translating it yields CASGPPREGDTEAFF.

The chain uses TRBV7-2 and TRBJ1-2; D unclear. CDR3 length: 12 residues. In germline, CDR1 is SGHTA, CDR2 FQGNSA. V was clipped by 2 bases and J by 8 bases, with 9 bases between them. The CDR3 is CASSLLAVGYTF. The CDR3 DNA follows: TGTGCCAGCAGCTTACTAGCGGTCGGCTACACCTTC.